This TCR beta chain was sequenced for a study of response to subunit inactivated influenza vaccine. Findings and limits, study-wide: Authors suggested each seasonal influenza vaccination recruits few new T cells.

TCRdb re-derived calls from the RT-PCR reads in MiXCR, one entry per CDR3 protein. The table has roughly 630,000 distinct CDR3 sequences, 13% to 15% seen once. In its sample, this clonotype was seen a few times. Antigen specificity is unknown. V shed 5 bases and J 5 bases; nucleotides not matched to a gene: 13. The CDR3 sequence is 16 residues long. Per the germline V gene, CDR1 is SGHTA and CDR2 is FQGNSA. The TCR was taken from a middle-aged man who received an inactivated influenza vaccine. The source was PBMCs from blood, collected 14 to 15 days before vaccination. The rearrangement links TRBV7-2 to TRBJ2-5; the match to TRBD2 covers 8 bases. The CDR3 DNA reads as TGTGCCAGCAGCATAAACCCCAGCGGGAGCCGGGAGACCCAGTACTTC. Translation gives CASSINPSGSRETQYF.